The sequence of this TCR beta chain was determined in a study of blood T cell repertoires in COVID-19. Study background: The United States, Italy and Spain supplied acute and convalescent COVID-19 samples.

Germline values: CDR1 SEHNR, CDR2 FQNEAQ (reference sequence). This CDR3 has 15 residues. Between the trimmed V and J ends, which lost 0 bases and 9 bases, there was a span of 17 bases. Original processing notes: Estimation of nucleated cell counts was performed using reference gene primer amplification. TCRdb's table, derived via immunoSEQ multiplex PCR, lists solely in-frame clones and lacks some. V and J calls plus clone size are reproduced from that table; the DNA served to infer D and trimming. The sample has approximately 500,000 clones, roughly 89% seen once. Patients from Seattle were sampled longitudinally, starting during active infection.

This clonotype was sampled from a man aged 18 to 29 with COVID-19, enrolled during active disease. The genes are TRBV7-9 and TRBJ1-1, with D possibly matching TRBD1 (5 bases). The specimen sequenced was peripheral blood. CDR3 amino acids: CASSLALGTRGKAFF. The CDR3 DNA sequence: TGTGCCAGCAGCTTAGCGCTAGGGACCCGGGGGAAAGCTTTCTTT.